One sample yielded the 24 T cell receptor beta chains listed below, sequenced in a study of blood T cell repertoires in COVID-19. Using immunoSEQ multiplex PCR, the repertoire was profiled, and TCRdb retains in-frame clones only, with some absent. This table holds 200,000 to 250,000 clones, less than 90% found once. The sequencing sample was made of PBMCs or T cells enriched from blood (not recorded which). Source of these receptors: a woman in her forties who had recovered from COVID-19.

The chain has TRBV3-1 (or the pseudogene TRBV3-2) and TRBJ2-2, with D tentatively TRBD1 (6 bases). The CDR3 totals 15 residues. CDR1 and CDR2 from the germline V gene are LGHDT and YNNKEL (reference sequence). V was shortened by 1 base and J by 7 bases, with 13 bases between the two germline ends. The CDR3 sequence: CASSQAWDIGGELFF. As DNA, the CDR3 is TGTGCCAGCAGCCAAGCATGGGACATCGGCGGGGAGCTGTTTTTT.

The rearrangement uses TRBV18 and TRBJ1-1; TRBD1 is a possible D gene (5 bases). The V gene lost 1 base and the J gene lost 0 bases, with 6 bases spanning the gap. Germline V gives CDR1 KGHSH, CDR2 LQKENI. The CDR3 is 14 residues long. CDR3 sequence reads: CASSPQGVNTEAFF. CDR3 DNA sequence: TGTGCCAGCTCACCACAAGGGGTGAACACTGAAGCTTTCTTT. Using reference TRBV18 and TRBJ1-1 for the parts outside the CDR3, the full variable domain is NAGVMQNPRHLVRRRGQEARLRCSPMKGHSHVYWYRQLPEEGLKFMVYLQKENIIDESGMPKERFSAEFPKEGPSILRIQQVVRGDSAAYFCASSPQGVNTEAFFGQGTRLTVV.

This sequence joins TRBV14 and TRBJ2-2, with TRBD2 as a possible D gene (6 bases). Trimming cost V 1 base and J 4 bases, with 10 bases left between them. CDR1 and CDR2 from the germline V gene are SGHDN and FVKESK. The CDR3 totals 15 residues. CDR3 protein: CASSQVRERTGELFF. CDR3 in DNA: TGTGCCAGCAGCCAAGTACGGGAGCGCACCGGGGAGCTGTTTTTT.

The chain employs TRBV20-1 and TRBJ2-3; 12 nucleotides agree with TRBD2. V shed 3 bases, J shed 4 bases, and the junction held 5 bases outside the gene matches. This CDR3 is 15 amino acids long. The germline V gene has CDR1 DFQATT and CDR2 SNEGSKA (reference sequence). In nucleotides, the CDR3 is TGCAGTGCTAGTACGCTAGCGGGAGGGGCAGATACGCAGTATTTT. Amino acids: CSASTLAGGADTQYF.

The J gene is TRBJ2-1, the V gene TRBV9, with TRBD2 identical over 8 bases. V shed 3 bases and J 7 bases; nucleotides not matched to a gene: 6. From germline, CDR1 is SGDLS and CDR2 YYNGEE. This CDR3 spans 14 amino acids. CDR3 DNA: TGTGCCAGCAGCGCAAACGGGAGGGCGAATGAGCAGTTCTTC. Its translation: CASSANGRANEQFF. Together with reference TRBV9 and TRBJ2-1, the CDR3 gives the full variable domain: DSGVTQTPKHLITATGQRVTLRCSPRSGDLSVYWYQQSLDQGLQFLIQYYNGEERAKGNILERFSAQQFPDLHSELNLSSLELGDSALYFCASSANGRANEQFFGPGTRLTVL.

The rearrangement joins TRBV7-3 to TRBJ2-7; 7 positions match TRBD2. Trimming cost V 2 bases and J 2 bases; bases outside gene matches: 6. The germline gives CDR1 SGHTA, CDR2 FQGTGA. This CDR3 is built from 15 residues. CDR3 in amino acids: CASSLGGLGPYEQYF. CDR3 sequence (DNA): TGTGCCAGCAGCTTAGGCGGACTAGGGCCCTACGAGCAGTACTTC.

CDR3 amino acids: CASSEAGAGGHTDTQYF. CDR3 bases: TGCGCCAGCAGTGAGGCGGGAGCGGGAGGCCACACAGATACGCAGTATTTT. The chain joins TRBV10-1 to TRBJ2-3; TRBD2 matches at 9 bases. The V gene end was trimmed by 2 bases and the J gene end by 2 bases; junction bases not matched to a gene: 8. The length of the CDR3 is 17 residues. Germline lookup yields CDR1 WNHNN and CDR2 SYGVQD (reference sequence).

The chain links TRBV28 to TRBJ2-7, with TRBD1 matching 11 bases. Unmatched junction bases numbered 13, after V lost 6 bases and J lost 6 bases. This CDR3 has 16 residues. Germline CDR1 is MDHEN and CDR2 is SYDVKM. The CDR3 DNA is TGTGCCAGCAGCCCTTCTCCCGGGACAGGGGGTGGCGAGCAGTACTTC. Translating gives CASSPSPGTGGGEQYF.

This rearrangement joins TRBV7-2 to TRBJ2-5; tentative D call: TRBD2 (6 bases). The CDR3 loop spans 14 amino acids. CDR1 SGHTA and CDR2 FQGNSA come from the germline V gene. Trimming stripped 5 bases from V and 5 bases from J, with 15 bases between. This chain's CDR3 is CASSSNRGRETQYF. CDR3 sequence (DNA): TGTGCCAGCAGCAGCAACAGAGGGAGGGAGACCCAGTACTTC.

CDR3 nucleotide sequence: TGCGCCAGCAGGGAGGGGAGTGGTACAGATACGCAGTATTTT. Protein: CASREGSGTDTQYF. The chain uses TRBV5-1 and TRBJ2-3, with D possibly TRBD2 on 6 matching bases. CDR1 is SGHRS, CDR2 YFSETQ, per germline. Between the trimmed V and J ends, which lost 5 bases and 3 bases, there was a span of 13 bases. The CDR3 runs 14 residues.

This CDR3 is CASSYSLQEQFF. CDR3 nucleotide sequence: TGTGCCAGCAGTTACTCTCTCCAGGAGCAGTTCTTC. V gene TRBV6-2 or TRBV6-3 combines with J gene TRBJ2-1, with no clear D. The CDR3 is 12 residues long. V was pared by 0 bases and J by 10 bases, with 7 bases between. Germline CDR1 reads MNHEY; CDR2 reads SVGEGT.

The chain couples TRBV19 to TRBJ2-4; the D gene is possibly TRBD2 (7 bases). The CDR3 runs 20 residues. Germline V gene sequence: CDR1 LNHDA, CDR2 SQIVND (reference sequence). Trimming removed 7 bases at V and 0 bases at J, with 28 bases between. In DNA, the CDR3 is TGTGCCAGTACCCACTCCCCAAGGGGGGGCCCAGACCTAGCCAAAAACATTCAGTACTTC. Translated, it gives CASTHSPRGGPDLAKNIQYF.

The CDR3 DNA sequence: TGTGCCAGTAGTACCCGGACTAGCGGGAGTTCCTACAATGAGCAGTTCTTC. As protein: CASSTRTSGSSYNEQFF. The chain links TRBV19 to TRBJ2-1, with TRBD2 identical over 13 bases. In germline, CDR1 is LNHDA, CDR2 SQIVND (reference sequence). This CDR3 is 17 amino acids long. After removal of 4 bases from V and 1 base from J, the junction contained 4 bases not matched to a gene.

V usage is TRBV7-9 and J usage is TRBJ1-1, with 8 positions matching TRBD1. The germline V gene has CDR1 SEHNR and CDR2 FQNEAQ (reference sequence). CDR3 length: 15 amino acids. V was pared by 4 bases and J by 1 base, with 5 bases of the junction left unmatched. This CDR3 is CASSSDRVGNTEAFF. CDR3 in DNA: TGTGCCAGCAGCTCGGACAGGGTGGGGAACACTGAAGCTTTCTTT.

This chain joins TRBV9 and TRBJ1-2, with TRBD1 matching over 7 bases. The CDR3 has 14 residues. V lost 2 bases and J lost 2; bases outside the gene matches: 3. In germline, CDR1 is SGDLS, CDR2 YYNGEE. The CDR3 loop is CASSVTTGNYGYTF. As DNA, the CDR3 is TGTGCCAGCAGCGTCACGACAGGGAACTATGGCTACACCTTC.

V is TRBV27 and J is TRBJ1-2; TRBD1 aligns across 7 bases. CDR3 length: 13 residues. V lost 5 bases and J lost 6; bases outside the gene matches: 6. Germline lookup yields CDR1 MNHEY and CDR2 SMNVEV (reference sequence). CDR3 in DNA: TGTGCCAGCAGTCGACCACAGGGGAATGGCTACACCTTC. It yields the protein CASSRPQGNGYTF.

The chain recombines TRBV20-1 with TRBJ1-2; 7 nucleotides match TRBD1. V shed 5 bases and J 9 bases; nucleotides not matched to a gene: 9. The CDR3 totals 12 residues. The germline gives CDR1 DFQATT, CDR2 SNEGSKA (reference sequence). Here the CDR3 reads CSARDDRASYTF. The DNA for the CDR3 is TGCAGTGCTCGTGACGACAGGGCGAGCTACACCTTC.

The CDR3 loop reads CASSADRTSNQPQHF. CDR3 nucleotides: TGTGCCAGCAGTGCCGACAGGACTAGCAATCAGCCCCAGCATTTT. The chain links TRBV2 to TRBJ1-5, with D tentatively TRBD1 (6 bases). The V and J ends lost 4 bases and 0 bases respectively, with 10 bases between them. Germline CDR1 and CDR2: SNHLY and FYNNEI. This CDR3 spans 15 amino acids.

CDR3 sequence (DNA): TGTGCCACCAGTGCGGGACAGGGGGCGACAGATACGCAGTATTTT. This gives the protein CATSAGQGATDTQYF. The rearrangement uses TRBV24-1 and TRBJ2-3; 12 bases are shared with TRBD1. Germline values: CDR1 KGHDR, CDR2 SFDVKD. The CDR3 covers 15 residues. With 5 bases clipped from V and 3 bases from J, the junction kept 2 bases outside the gene matches.

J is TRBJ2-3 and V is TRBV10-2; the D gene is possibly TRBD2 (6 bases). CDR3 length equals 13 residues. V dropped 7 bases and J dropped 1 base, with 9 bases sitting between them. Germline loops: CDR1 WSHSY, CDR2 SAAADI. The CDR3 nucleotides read TGCGCCAGCACCCCTAGCGGCACAGATACGCAGTATTTT. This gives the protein CASTPSGTDTQYF.

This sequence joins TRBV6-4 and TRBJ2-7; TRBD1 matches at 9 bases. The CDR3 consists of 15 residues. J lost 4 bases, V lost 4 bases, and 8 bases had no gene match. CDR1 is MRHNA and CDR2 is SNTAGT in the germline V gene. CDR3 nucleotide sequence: TGTGCCAGCAGTGTTATCCGGGACAGGGTGTACGAGCAGTACTTC. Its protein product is CASSVIRDRVYEQYF.

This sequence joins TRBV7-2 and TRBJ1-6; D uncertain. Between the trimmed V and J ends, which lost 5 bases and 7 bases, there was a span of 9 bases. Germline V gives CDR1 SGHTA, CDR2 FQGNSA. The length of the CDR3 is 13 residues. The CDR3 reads CASSQLRNSPLHF. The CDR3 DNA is TGTGCCAGCAGCCAACTACGGAATTCACCCCTCCACTTT.

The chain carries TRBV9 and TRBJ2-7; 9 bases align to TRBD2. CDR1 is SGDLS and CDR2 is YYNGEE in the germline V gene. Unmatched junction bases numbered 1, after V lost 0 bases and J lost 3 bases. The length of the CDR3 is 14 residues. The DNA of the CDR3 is TGTGCCAGCAGCGTAGGTAGCGGGAGCTACGAGCAGTACTTC. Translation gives CASSVGSGSYEQYF.

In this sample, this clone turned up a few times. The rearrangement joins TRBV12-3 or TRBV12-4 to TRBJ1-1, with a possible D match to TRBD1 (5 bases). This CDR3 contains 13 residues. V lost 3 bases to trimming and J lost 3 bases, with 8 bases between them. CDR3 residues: CASSFQGDTEAFF. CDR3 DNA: TGTGCCAGCAGTTTCCAAGGGGACACTGAAGCTTTCTTT.